A selection of T cell receptor beta chains follows, all from one sample in a study of cytomegalovirus exposure and HLA in healthy donors. Generated by immunoSEQ multiplex PCR, the TCRdb table keeps only in-frame clones and is missing some. This table has over 100,000 clones, over 60% appearing once. Input material: PBMCs. The receptors were sampled from a male donor in good health and CMV-seropositive. Both conserved end residues are part of each CDR3. A D gene is named only where the DNA matches it firmly. Clone size is stated in some rows and not others, as once, few, many or a class when expanded.

CAIAPGQGWETQYF	TGTGCCATTGCCCCGGGACAGGGATGGGAGACCCAGTACTTC	TRBD1	TRBJ2-5	TRBV10-3	NA
CASSPSGTRGQYF	TGTGCCAGCAGCCCTTCCGGGACTAGAGGCCAGTACTTC	TRBD2	TRBJ2-7	TRBV14	once
CASSPTPRGANTEAFF	TGTGCCAGCAGTCCCACCCCCCGGGGGGCTAACACTGAAGCTTTCTTT	NA	TRBJ1-1	TRBV27	NA
CASSWPGHRPGETQYF	TGTGCCAGCAGCTGGCCGGGACACCGCCCAGGAGAGACCCAGTACTTC	NA	TRBJ2-5	TRBV7-2	NA
CASGLVVGATGERQFF	TGTGCTAGTGGTTTGGTAGTTGGCGCCACAGGGGAGAGGCAGTTCTTC	TRBD1	TRBJ2-1	TRBV12-5	NA
CASSPGTSGTDTQYF	TGTGCCAGCAGCCCCGGGACTAGCGGCACAGATACGCAGTATTTT	TRBD2	TRBJ2-3	TRBV9	NA
CASSLNSNNEQFF	TGTGCCAGCAGCTTAAATTCAAACAATGAGCAGTTCTTC	NA	TRBJ2-1	TRBV7-3	NA
CASSYSSSNTEAFF	TGTGCCAGCAGTTATTCTAGTTCGAACACTGAAGCTTTCTTT	NA	TRBJ1-1	TRBV6-5	NA
CASSPRLAGGIGELFF	TGTGCCAGCTCACCAAGGCTAGCGGGAGGCATCGGGGAGCTGTTTTTT	TRBD2	TRBJ2-2	TRBV18	NA
CASRETVLGPLHF	TGTGCCAGCAGGGAGACAGTCTTGGGGCCCCTCCACTTT	NA	TRBJ1-6	TRBV6-5	NA
CASSAGGSGLETQYF	TGTGCCAGCAGCGCGGGGGGGTCAGGGTTGGAGACCCAGTACTTC	TRBD2	TRBJ2-5	TRBV9	NA
CASSAGTYNSDTQYF	TGTGCCAGCAGCGCGGGGACCTACAATTCAGATACGCAGTATTTT	NA	TRBJ2-3	TRBV2	NA
CASSLDRVKTEAFF	TGTGCCAGCAGTTTGGACAGGGTTAAGACTGAAGCTTTCTTT	TRBD1	TRBJ1-1	TRBV28	NA
CASSPTGTGYPSNQPQHF	TGTGCCAGCTCACCTACCGGGACAGGGTATCCCAGCAATCAGCCCCAGCATTTT	TRBD1	TRBJ1-5	TRBV18	NA
CASSILAGGNTDTQYF	TGTGCCAGTAGTATATTAGCGGGAGGGAACACAGATACGCAGTATTTT	TRBD2	TRBJ2-3	TRBV19	NA
CASGQVSEQYF	TGTGCCAGCGGGCAGGTCAGCGAGCAGTACTTC	NA	TRBJ2-7	TRBV2	NA
CASSMSGDLKTQYF	TGTGCCAGTAGTATGAGCGGAGACTTGAAGACCCAGTACTTC	NA	TRBJ2-5	TRBV19	NA
CASSCPRLAGGYEQYF	TGTGCCAGCAGCTGCCCCCGGCTAGCGGGAGGTTACGAGCAGTACTTC	TRBD2	TRBJ2-7	TRBV7-3	NA
CASSTSVHEQFF	TGTGCCAGTAGTACTAGTGTCCATGAGCAGTTCTTC	NA	TRBJ2-1	TRBV19	NA
CASSYSYSSYEQYF	TGTGCCAGCAGTTACTCGTACAGCTCCTACGAGCAGTACTTC	NA	TRBJ2-7	TRBV6-5	NA
CASSPDRGLGETQYF	TGTGCCAGCAGTCCCGACAGGGGGCTGGGGGAGACCCAGTACTTC	TRBD1	TRBJ2-5	TRBV27	NA
CASSLVGGDYYEQYF	TGTGCCAGCAGCTTAGTGGGGGGTGACTACTACGAGCAGTACTTC	NA	TRBJ2-7	TRBV7-2	NA
CASSQSGRGSGYTF	TGTGCCAGCAGCCAATCCGGCAGGGGCAGCGGCTACACCTTC	NA	TRBJ1-2	TRBV16	NA
CATSRGGANTGELFF	TGTGCCACCAGCAGAGGGGGCGCGAACACCGGGGAGCTGTTTTTT	NA	TRBJ2-2	TRBV15	NA
CASIKPGTGDKKLFF	TGTGCCAGCATAAAGCCCGGGACAGGGGATAAAAAACTGTTTTTT	TRBD1	TRBJ1-4	TRBV6-5	NA
CASNPGRATYEQYF	TGTGCCAGCAATCCGGGCAGGGCGACCTACGAGCAGTACTTC	NA	TRBJ2-7	TRBV6-5	NA
CASSLVEGGGGYTF	TGTGCCAGCAGCTTAGTGGAGGGAGGTGGTGGCTACACCTTC	NA	TRBJ1-2	TRBV7-8	few
CASSSTSGSGNEQFF	TGTGCCAGCAGCTCGACTAGCGGGAGTGGAAATGAGCAGTTCTTC	TRBD2	TRBJ2-1	TRBV27	few
CASSMSRGAYSNQPQHF	TGTGCCAGTAGTATGTCCAGGGGGGCGTATAGCAATCAGCCCCAGCATTTT	TRBD1	TRBJ1-5	TRBV19	once
CASGLVLGGGTDTQYF	TGTGCTAGTGGTTTGGTACTGGGCGGGGGCACAGATACGCAGTATTTT	NA	TRBJ2-3	TRBV12-5	once
CAWSPDRGMYF	TGTGCCTGGAGTCCCGACAGGGGGATGTATTTT	TRBD1	TRBJ2-3	TRBV30	NA
CASSPPNSRDEQYF	TGTGCCAGCTCACCACCGAATTCGAGGGACGAGCAGTACTTC	NA	TRBJ2-7	TRBV18	NA
CSARVGLEQYF	TGCAGTGCTAGAGTGGGGCTCGAGCAGTACTTC	NA	TRBJ2-7	TRBV20-1	NA
CASNSLGGRGTDTQYF	TGCGCCAGCAATTCCCTTGGCGGGAGAGGAACAGATACGCAGTATTTT	TRBD2	TRBJ2-3	TRBV5-1	NA
CASRIQGTNTEAFF	TGTGCCAGCAGGATACAGGGGACGAACACTGAAGCTTTCTTT	TRBD1	TRBJ1-1	TRBV28	NA
CASSLGGRVNTEAFF	TGTGCCAGCAGTTTAGGGGGCCGGGTGAACACTGAAGCTTTCTTT	NA	TRBJ1-1	TRBV28	few
CASSFRGSTQPQHF	TGTGCCAGCAGCTTCAGGGGGTCAACTCAGCCCCAGCATTTT	TRBD1	TRBJ1-5	TRBV5-4	NA
CASSLVGANGYTF	TGTGCCAGCAGTTTAGTGGGGGCGAATGGCTACACCTTC	NA	TRBJ1-2	TRBV28	NA
CSVEEGTGTSEQFF	TGCAGCGTTGAAGAGGGGACCGGGACAAGCGAGCAGTTCTTC	NA	TRBJ2-1	TRBV29-1	NA
CSSSLSTGELFF	TGTTCCAGCAGCCTGAGCACCGGGGAGCTGTTTTTT	NA	TRBJ2-2	TRBV7-9	NA
CATRQGPSGRALDEQYF	TGTGCCACTAGACAGGGTCCTAGCGGGAGGGCCTTGGACGAGCAGTACTTC	TRBD2	TRBJ2-7	TRBV10-3	NA
CAFGTVSEQYF	TGTGCCTTCGGGACAGTGAGCGAGCAGTACTTC	TRBD1	TRBJ2-7	TRBV30	NA
CASSLASLAVNEQFF	TGCGCCAGCAGCTTGGCCTCACTAGCGGTAAATGAGCAGTTCTTC	TRBD2	TRBJ2-1	TRBV5-1	NA
CASSFRDRTIRELFF	TGTGCCAGCAGCTTCCGGGACAGGACTATTCGGGAGCTGTTTTTT	TRBD1	TRBJ2-2	TRBV7-8	NA
CASSPRSALEEQYF	TGTGCCAGCAGCCCCCGGTCTGCCCTGGAGGAGCAGTACTTC	NA	TRBJ2-7	TRBV7-9	NA
CASSTHGTGPTNTGELFF	TGTGCCAGTAGTACCCACGGGACAGGCCCTACGAACACCGGGGAGCTGTTTTTT	TRBD1	TRBJ2-2	TRBV19	once
CASSLSIRGEAFF	TGTGCCAGCAGCTTAAGCATTCGGGGGGAAGCTTTCTTT	NA	TRBJ1-1	TRBV7-9	NA
CASSPKQGSSNQPQHF	TGTGCCAGCTCACCAAAACAGGGCTCAAGCAATCAGCCCCAGCATTTT	NA	TRBJ1-5	TRBV18	NA
CASSDLHQDAGGYTF	TGTGCCAGCAGTGACCTTCACCAGGATGCTGGTGGCTACACCTTC	NA	TRBJ1-2	TRBV6-4	NA
CASSPFLGASYEQYF	TGTGCCAGCAGTCCATTCCTCGGAGCCTCCTACGAGCAGTACTTC	NA	TRBJ2-7	TRBV6-1	NA
CATTGVGLAYEQYF	TGTGCTACAACCGGGGTCGGGCTCGCCTACGAGCAGTACTTC	NA	TRBJ2-7	TRBV28	NA